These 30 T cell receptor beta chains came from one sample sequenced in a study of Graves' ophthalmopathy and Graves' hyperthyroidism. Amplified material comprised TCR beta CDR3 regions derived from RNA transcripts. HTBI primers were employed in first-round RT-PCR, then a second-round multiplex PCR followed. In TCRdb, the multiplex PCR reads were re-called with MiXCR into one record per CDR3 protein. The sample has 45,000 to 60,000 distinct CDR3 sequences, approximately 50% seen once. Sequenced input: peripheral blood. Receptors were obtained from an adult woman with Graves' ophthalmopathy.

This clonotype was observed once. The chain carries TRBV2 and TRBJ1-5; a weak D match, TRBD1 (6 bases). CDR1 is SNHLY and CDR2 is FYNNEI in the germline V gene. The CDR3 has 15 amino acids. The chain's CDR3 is CARLLGGMGNQPQHF. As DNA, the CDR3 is TGTGCTAGGTTACTAGGGGGAATGGGCAATCAGCCCCAGCATTTT.

CDR3 in DNA: TGTGCCAGCATTTGGGCAGGGAACTACGAGCAGTACTTC. This encodes CASIWAGNYEQYF. This rearrangement joins TRBV2 to TRBJ2-7; perhaps TRBD1 as D (5 bases). CDR1 is SNHLY, CDR2 FYNNEI, per germline. V was pared by 7 bases and J by 3 bases, with 13 bases between. The CDR3 contains 13 residues.

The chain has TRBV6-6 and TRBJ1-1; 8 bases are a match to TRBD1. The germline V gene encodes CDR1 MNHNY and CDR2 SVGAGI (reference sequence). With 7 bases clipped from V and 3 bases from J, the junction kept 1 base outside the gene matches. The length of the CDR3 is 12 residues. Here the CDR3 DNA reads TGTGCCAGCAAGGACAGGGACACTGAAGCTTTCTTT. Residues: CASKDRDTEAFF.

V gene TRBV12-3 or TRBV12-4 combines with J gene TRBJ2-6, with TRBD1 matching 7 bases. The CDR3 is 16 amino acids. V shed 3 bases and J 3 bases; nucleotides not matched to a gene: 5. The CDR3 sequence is CASSFLGGGGANVLTF. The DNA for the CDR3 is TGTGCCAGCAGTTTTCTAGGGGGCGGTGGGGCCAACGTCCTGACTTTC.

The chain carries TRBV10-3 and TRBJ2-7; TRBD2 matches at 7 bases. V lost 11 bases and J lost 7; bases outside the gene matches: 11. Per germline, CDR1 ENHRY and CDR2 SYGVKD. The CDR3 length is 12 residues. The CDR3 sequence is CAAGVGMGEQYF. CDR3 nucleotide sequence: TGTGCCGCGGGGGTCGGGATGGGGGAGCAGTACTTC.

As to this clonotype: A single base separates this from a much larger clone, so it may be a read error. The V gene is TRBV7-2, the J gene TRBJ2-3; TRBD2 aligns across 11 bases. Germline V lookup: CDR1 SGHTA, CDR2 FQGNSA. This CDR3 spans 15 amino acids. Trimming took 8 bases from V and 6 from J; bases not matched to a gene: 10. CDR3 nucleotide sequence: TGTGCCAGCCCAACGACTAGCGGGATGATGGATACGCAGTATTTT. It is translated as CASPTTSGMMDTQYF.

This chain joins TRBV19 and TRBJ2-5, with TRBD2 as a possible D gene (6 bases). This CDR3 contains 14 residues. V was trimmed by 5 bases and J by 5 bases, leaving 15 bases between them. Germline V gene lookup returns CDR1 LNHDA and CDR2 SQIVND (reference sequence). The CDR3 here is CASSSKGGLETQYF. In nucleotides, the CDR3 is TGTGCCAGTAGTTCTAAAGGAGGGTTGGAGACCCAGTACTTC.

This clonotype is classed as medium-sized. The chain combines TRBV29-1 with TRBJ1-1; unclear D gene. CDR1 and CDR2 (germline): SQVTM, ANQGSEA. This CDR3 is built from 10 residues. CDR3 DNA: TGCACCGTATCGGACACTGAAGCTTTCTTT. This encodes CTVSDTEAFF.

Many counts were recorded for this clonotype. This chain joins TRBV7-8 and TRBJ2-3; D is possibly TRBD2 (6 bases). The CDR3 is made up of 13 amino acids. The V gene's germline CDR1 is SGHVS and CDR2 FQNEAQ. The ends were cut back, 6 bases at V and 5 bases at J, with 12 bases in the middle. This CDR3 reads CASRPAGGDTQYF. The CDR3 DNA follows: TGTGCCAGCAGGCCAGCCGGGGGAGATACGCAGTATTTT.

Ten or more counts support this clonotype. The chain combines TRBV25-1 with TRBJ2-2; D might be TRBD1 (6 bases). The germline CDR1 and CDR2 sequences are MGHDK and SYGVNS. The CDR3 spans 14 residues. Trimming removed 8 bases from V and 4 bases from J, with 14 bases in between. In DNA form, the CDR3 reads TGTGCCAGCGGAGGACAGTCGAGCACCGGGGAGCTGTTTTTT. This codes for CASGGQSSTGELFF.

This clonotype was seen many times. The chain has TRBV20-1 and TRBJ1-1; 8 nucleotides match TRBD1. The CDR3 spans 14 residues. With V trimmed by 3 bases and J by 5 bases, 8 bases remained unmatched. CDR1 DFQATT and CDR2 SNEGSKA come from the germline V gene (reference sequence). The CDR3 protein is CSASNRGEETEAFF. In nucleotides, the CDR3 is TGCAGTGCTAGCAACAGGGGGGAAGAAACTGAAGCTTTCTTT.

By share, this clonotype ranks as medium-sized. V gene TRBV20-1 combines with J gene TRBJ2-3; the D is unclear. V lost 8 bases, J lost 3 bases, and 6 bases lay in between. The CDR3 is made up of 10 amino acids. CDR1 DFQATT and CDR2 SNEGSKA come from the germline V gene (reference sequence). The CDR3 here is CSCRTDTQYF. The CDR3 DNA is TGCAGTTGCCGTACAGATACGCAGTATTTT.

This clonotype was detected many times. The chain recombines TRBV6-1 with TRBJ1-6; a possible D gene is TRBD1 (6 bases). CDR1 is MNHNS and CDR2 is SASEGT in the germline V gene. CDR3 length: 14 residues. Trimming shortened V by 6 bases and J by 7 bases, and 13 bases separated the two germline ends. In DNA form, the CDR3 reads TGTGCCAGCAGGGAGGACAGATACAATTCACCCCTCCACTTT. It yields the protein CASREDRYNSPLHF.

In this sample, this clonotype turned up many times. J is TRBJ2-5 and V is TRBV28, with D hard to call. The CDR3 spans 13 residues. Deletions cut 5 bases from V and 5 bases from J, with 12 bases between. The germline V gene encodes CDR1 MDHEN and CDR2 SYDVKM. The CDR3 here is CASSSGMMETQYF. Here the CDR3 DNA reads TGTGCCAGCAGTAGTGGGATGATGGAGACCCAGTACTTC.

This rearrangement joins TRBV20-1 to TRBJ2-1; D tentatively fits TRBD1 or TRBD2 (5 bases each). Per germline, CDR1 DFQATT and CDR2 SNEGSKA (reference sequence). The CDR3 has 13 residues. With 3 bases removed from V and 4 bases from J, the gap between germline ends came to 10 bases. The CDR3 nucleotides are TGCAGTGCTAGCCGGGACGTATACAATGAGCAGTTCTTC. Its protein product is CSASRDVYNEQFF.

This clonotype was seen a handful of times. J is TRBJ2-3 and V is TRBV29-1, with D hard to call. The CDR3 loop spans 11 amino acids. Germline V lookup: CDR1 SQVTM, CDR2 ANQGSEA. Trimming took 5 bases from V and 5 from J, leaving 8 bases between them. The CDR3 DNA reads TGCAGCGTTTCATCTGGAGATACGCAGTATTTT. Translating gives CSVSSGDTQYF.

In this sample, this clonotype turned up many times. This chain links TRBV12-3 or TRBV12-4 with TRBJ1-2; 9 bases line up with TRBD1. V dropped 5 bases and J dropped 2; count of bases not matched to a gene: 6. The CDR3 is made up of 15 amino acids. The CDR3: CASSPGQGGNYGYTF. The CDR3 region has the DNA TGTGCCAGCAGTCCGGGACAGGGCGGAAACTATGGCTACACCTTC.

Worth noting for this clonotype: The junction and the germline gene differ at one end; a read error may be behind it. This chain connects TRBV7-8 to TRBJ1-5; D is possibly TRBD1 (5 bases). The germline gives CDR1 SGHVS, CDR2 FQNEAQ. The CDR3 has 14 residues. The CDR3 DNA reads TGTGCCAGCAGCCCCAACCTGGACAATGAGCCCCAGCATTTT. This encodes CASSPNLDNEPQHF.

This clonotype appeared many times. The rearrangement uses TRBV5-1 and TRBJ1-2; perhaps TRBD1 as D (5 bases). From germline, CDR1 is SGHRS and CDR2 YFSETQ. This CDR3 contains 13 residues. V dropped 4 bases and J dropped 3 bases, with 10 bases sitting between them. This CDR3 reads CASSRGRDYGYTF. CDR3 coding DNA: TGCGCCAGCAGCAGGGGCAGGGACTATGGCTACACCTTC. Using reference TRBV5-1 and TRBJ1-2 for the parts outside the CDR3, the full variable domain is KAGVTQTPRYLIKTRGQQVTLSCSPISGHRSVSWYQQTPGQGLQFLFEYFSETQRNKGNFPGRFSGRQFSNSRSEMNVSTLELGDSALYLCASSRGRDYGYTFGSGTRLTVV.

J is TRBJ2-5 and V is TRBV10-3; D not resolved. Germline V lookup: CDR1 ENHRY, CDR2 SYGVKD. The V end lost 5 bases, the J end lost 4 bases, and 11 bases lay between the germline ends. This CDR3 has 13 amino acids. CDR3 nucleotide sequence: TGTGCCATCAGTCCTTACCCTTTAGAGACCCAGTACTTC. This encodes CAISPYPLETQYF.

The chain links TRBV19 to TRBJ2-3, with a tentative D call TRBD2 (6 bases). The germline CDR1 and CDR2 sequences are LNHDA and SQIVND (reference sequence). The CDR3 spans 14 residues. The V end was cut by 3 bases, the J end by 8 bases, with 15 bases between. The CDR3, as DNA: TGTGCCAGTAGTATGACTAGAGACGGGTGTACGCAGTATTTT. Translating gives CASSMTRDGCTQYF.

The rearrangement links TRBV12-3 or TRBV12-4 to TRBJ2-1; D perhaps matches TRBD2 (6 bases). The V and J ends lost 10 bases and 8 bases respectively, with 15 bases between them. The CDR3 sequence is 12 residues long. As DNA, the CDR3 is TGTGCCACCGCGGAGGGCGGTCATGAGCAGTTCTTC. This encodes CATAEGGHEQFF.

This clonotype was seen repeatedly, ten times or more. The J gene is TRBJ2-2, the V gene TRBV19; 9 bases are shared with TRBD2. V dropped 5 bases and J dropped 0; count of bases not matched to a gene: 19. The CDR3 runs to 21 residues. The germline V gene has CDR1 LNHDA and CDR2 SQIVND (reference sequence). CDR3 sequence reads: CASSPRRGASGTYANTGELFF. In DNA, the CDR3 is TGTGCCAGTAGTCCAAGGAGGGGGGCTAGCGGGACTTACGCGAACACCGGGGAGCTGTTTTTT.

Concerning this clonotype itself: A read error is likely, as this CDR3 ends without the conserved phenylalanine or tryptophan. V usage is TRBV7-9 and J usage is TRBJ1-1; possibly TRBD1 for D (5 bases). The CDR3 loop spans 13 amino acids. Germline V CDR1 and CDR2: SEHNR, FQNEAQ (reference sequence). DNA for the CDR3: TGTGCCGGCAGCTTAGGGGCCCACACTGAAGCTTTCTCT. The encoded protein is CAGSLGAHTEAFS.

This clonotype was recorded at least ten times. The DNA for the CDR3 is TGTGCCAGCAGTTTTGAACAGGGGGGGTACGAGCAGTACTTC. Translating gives CASSFEQGGYEQYF. The chain has TRBV7-9 and TRBJ2-7; D may be TRBD1 (8 bases). Trimming stripped 6 bases from V and 4 bases from J, with 16 bases between. The CDR3 loop spans 14 amino acids. Germline V lookup: CDR1 SEHNR, CDR2 FQNEAQ (reference sequence). The full variable domain, rest sourced from reference TRBV7-9 and TRBJ2-7, is DTGVSQNPRHKITKRGQNVTFRCDPISEHNRLYWYRQTLGQGPEFLTYFQNEAQLEKSRLLSDRFSAERPKGSFSTLEIQRTEQGDSAMYLCASSFEQGGYEQYFGPGTRLTVT.

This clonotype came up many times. This chain's CDR3 is CASMGLYMNTEAFF. In DNA, the CDR3 is TGTGCCAGTATGGGGCTCTACATGAACACTGAAGCTTTCTTT. The rearrangement uses TRBV19 and TRBJ1-1; a weak D match, TRBD1 (5 bases). Looked up from germline, CDR1 is LNHDA and CDR2 is SQIVND (reference sequence). V was trimmed by 7 bases and J by 0 bases, leaving 12 bases between them. The CDR3 spans 14 residues.

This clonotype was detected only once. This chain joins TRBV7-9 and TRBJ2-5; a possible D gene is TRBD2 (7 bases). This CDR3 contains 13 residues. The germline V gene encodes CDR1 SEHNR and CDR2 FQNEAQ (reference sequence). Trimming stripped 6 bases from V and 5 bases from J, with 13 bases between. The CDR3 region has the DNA TGTGCCAGCAGGATGGGGGGGCAGGAGACCCAGTACTTC. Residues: CASRMGGQETQYF.

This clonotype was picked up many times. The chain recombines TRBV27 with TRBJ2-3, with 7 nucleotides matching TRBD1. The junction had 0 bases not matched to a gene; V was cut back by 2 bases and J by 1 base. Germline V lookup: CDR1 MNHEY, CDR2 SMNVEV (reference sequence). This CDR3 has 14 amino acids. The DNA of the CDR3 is TGTGCCAGCAGTTTAGGGACAGGCACAGATACGCAGTATTTT. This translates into CASSLGTGTDTQYF.

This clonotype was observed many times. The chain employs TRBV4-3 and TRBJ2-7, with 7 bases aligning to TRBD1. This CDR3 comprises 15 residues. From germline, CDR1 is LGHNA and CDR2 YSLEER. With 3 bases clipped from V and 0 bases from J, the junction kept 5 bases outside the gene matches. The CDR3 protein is CASSQLTGHSYEQYF. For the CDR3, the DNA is TGCGCCAGCAGCCAGCTGACAGGGCACTCCTACGAGCAGTACTTC.

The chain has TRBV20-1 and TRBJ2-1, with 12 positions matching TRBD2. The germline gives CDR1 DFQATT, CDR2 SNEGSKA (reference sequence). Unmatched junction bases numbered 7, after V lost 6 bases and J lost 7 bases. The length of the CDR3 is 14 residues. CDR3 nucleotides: TGCAGTGCCAACCTAGCGGGAGGGCCAAATGAGCAGTTCTTC. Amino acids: CSANLAGGPNEQFF.